This T cell receptor beta chain was documented in a study of blood T cell repertoires in COVID-19. Turning to the study itself: Some COVID-19 samples were acute and others convalescent; all came from the United States, Italy and Spain. PBMCs, B-cell-depleted T cells, or T cells were the source of the cDNA or gDNA that made up the material.

In the source study's methods: Amplification with reference gene primers provided the estimates of nucleated cell counts. TCRdb's copy holds only in-frame clones and misses some; the assay was immunoSEQ multiplex PCR. That table supplies the V and J calls and clone size; D and trimming were determined from the DNA. The sample has 150,000 or so clones, 80% to 90% seen once; the top ten hold around a fifth. CDR3 length: 13 amino acids. Trimming stripped 1 base from V and 2 bases from J, with 5 bases between. The germline V gene encodes CDR1 LGHNA and CDR2 YSLEER. The source material was peripheral blood. The chain joins TRBV4-3 to TRBJ1-1; D gene ambiguous. The clonotype comes from an elderly woman with acute or convalescent COVID-19. Written as DNA, the CDR3 is TGCGCCAGCAGCCAAGCCTACAACACTGAAGCTTTCTTT. Its protein product is CASSQAYNTEAFF.